The T cell receptor beta chain under discussion was sequenced for a study of T cell responses to AZD1222 COVID-19 vaccine. Sequenced by immunoSEQ multiplex PCR; TCRdb stores in-frame clones only, minus some. This sample yields 150,000 to 200,000 clones, of which roughly nine tenths are seen a single time; approximately 1.9% belongs to the top ten. Broader study findings: Of spike-specific TCRs, nearly half reportedly target regions left unmutated in variants.

The CDR3 consists of 14 residues. Trimming pared 3 bases from V and 5 bases from J, leaving 14 bases between. Germline values: CDR1 LNHDA, CDR2 SQIVND (reference sequence). Concerning this clone itself: Its antigen is currently unknown.

The chain combines TRBV19 with TRBJ2-7; TRBD2 is a possible D gene (6 bases). This material consisted of peripheral blood, taken on day 0 of AZD1222 vaccination. The TCR originated in an adult in good health. The CDR3 spells CASSIGPGDHEQYF. In DNA, the CDR3 is TGTGCCAGTAGTATTGGTCCGGGAGACCACGAGCAGTACTTC. The variable domain in full, completed from reference TRBV19 and TRBJ2-7, reads DGGITQSPKYLFRKEGQNVTLSCEQNLNHDAMYWYRQDPGQGLRLIYYSQIVNDFQKGDIAEGYSVSREKKESFPLTVTSAQKNPTAFYLCASSIGPGDHEQYFGPGTRLTVT.